The rows below give T cell receptor beta chains drawn from one sample of a study of OX40 agonist ivuxolimab in advanced cancers. Assay: immunoSEQ multiplex PCR; the TCRdb copy retains only in-frame clones and omits some. Among roughly 100,000 clones listed, 75% to 95% were seen once. This material consisted of CD4+ or CD8+ T cells sorted from blood, taken in a trial of the OX40 agonist ivuxolimab. The receptors shown here come from an adult with an advanced solid tumor such as melanoma, head and neck, liver or kidney cancer. CDR3s include the opening cysteine and the closing phenylalanine or tryptophan. Each record gives: J gene, D gene, V gene, clone size, CDR3 protein, CDR3 DNA. The D gene is left open where the match is weak. The listing skips clone size in some rows; elsewhere it reads once, few, many or a size class.

TRBJ1-1	NA	TRBV25-1	NA	CASQGLKNTEAFF	TGTGCCAGCCAGGGACTTAAGAACACTGAAGCTTTCTTT
TRBJ1-2	NA	TRBV2	NA	CASSESQGVSYTF	TGTGCCAGCAGTGAATCGCAGGGTGTTAGCTACACCTTC
TRBJ2-5	TRBD1	TRBV10-1	NA	CASSEKGQLQETQYF	TGCGCCAGCAGTGAGAAGGGACAGCTCCAAGAGACCCAGTACTTC
TRBJ2-5	TRBD2	TRBV5-1	NA	CASSLGRGGARETQYF	TGCGCCAGCAGCTTGGGGCGCGGGGGGGCCCGAGAGACCCAGTACTTC
TRBJ1-5	NA	TRBV19	NA	CASTPPGTSNQPQHF	TGTGCCAGTACCCCCCCCGGGACGTCGAATCAGCCCCAGCATTTT
TRBJ2-3	NA	TRBV19	few	CASSIGAASTDTQYF	TGTGCCAGTAGTATTGGTGCTGCTAGCACAGATACGCAGTATTTT
TRBJ2-3	TRBD1	TRBV5-4	NA	CASSPSGQRLSTDTQYF	TGTGCCAGCAGCCCTTCGGGACAGAGATTAAGCACAGATACGCAGTATTTT
TRBJ2-3	TRBD2	TRBV2	NA	CASRLAGGSPTQYF	TGTGCCAGCAGACTAGCGGGGGGGTCTCCTACGCAGTATTTT
TRBJ2-7	NA	TRBV18	NA	CASSPLNRGAGDEQYF	TGTGCCAGCTCACCATTGAACAGGGGGGCGGGGGACGAGCAGTACTTC
TRBJ1-2	TRBD1	TRBV28	NA	CASSFSQGAGFFGYTF	TGTGCCAGCAGTTTCAGCCAGGGGGCAGGATTCTTCGGCTACACCTTC
TRBJ2-2	TRBD2	TRBV28	once	CASSSPTSAGTGELFF	TGTGCCAGCAGTTCCCCGACTAGCGCTGGCACCGGGGAGCTGTTTTTT
TRBJ1-1	NA	TRBV28	NA	CASSAAVGWAPNTEAFF	TGTGCCAGCAGTGCAGCCGTTGGTTGGGCCCCGAATACTGAAGCTTTCTTT
TRBJ2-3	NA	TRBV7-9	NA	CASTPRGDTQYF	TGTGCCAGCACCCCCCGAGGAGATACGCAGTATTTT
TRBJ2-1	NA	TRBV6-5	NA	CASSYSAPGEGFGQFF	TGTGCCAGCAGTTACTCGGCGCCAGGGGAGGGCTTCGGGCAGTTCTTC
TRBJ1-1	NA	TRBV9	NA	CASSVALNTEAFF	TGTGCCAGCAGCGTAGCTCTGAACACTGAAGCTTTCTTT
TRBJ1-5	NA	TRBV30	NA	CAWSVEGSNQPQHF	TGTGCCTGGAGTGTAGAGGGAAGCAATCAGCCCCAGCATTTT
TRBJ2-2	NA	TRBV9	NA	CASSVEIDSFTGELFF	TGTGCCAGCAGCGTAGAAATTGACAGCTTCACCGGGGAGCTGTTTTTT
TRBJ2-5	TRBD2	TRBV5-4	NA	CASSALSSGKIQETQYF	TGTGCCAGCAGCGCGCTCTCTAGCGGGAAGATCCAAGAGACCCAGTACTTC
TRBJ1-6	NA	TRBV30	few	CAWSRNSPLHF	TGTGCCTGGAGTCGGAATTCACCCCTCCACTTT
TRBJ2-5	TRBD2	TRBV4-1	few	CASSQGLAGLETQYF	TGCGCCAGCAGCCAAGGGCTAGCGGGGTTGGAGACCCAGTACTTC
TRBJ1-5	NA	TRBV19	NA	CASRWDISNQPQHF	TGTGCCAGTAGATGGGACATTAGCAATCAGCCCCAGCATTTT
TRBJ2-1	TRBD1	TRBV29-1	NA	CSEAGTADNEQFF	TGCAGCGAGGCCGGGACAGCGGACAATGAGCAGTTCTTC
TRBJ2-7	TRBD2	TRBV27	NA	CASSWRGGPFSYEQYF	TGTGCCAGCAGTTGGCGGGGGGGCCCCTTCTCCTACGAGCAGTACTTC
TRBJ2-3	NA	TRBV7-9	NA	CASSLDGELTDTQYF	TGTGCCAGCAGCTTAGACGGAGAACTCACAGATACGCAGTATTTT
TRBJ1-1	NA	TRBV25-1	NA	CASSLQGAGTEAFF	TGTGCCAGCTCCCTCCAGGGTGCCGGCACTGAAGCTTTCTTT
TRBJ2-7	NA	TRBV25-1	NA	CASSARIGSYEQYF	TGTGCCAGCAGCGCAAGGATCGGCTCCTACGAGCAGTACTTC
TRBJ1-3	NA	TRBV19	NA	CASRRQDIGNTIYF	TGTGCCAGTAGGCGACAAGATATTGGAAACACCATATATTTT
TRBJ1-1	TRBD1	TRBV28	NA	CASSSGQGMNTEAFF	TGTGCCAGCAGTTCAGGACAGGGGATGAACACTGAAGCTTTCTTT
TRBJ1-6	NA	TRBV5-1	NA	CASRQDEGKNSPLHF	TGCGCCAGCAGACAAGACGAGGGCAAAAATTCACCCCTCCACTTT
TRBJ1-1	NA	TRBV4-1	NA	CASRDRSMNTEAFF	TGCGCCAGCAGGGACAGATCCATGAACACTGAAGCTTTCTTT